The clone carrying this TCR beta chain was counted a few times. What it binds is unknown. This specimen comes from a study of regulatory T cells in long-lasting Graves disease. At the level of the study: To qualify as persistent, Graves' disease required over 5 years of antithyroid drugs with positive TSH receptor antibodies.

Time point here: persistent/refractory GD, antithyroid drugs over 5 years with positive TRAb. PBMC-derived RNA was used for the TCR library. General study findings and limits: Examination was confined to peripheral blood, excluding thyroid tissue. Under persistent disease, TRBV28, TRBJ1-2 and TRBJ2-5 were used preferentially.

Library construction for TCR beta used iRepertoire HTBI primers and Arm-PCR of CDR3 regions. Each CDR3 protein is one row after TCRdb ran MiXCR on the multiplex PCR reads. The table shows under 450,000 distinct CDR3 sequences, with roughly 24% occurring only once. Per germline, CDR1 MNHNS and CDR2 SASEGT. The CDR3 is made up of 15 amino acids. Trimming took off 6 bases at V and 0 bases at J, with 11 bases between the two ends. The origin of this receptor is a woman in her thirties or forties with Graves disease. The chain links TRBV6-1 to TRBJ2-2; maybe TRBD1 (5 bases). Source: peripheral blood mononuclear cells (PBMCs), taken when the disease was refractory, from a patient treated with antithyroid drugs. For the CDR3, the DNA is TGTGCCAGCAGACTCGACAGCGCGAACACCGGGGAGCTGTTTTTT. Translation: CASRLDSANTGELFF.